The text below deals with one T cell receptor (beta chain). Its antigen is not known. This CDR3 has 16 residues. The V gene's germline CDR1 is SEHNR and CDR2 FQNEAQ (reference sequence). Trimming at V came to 1 base and at J to 4 bases, leaving 6 bases not matched to a gene. TCRdb reprocessed the RACE reads via MiXCR and lists one record per CDR3 protein. The sample has 30,000 to 40,000 distinct CDR3 sequences, more than 9.5% seen once. The sample's time point: patch test 3, about 24 weeks after DPC sensitization. Treatment specified: therapeutic diphenylcyclopropenone sensitization with weekly scalp DPC. The template was total RNA from unfractionated whole blood. This sample was taken from a study of human T cells and chemical hapten exposure. General study results and limits: Controls had significantly fewer large CDR3 similarity clusters than were formed by expanded TCRs. It should be noted that donors had alopecia, so their immune response may differ from healthy people's.

The sample was whole blood, taken in connection with sensitization to the hapten diphenylcyclopropenone (DPC). This TCR derives from a woman aged 40-49 years with alopecia areata. Some clones in this sample may be carry-over from other donors' samples. J is TRBJ2-3 and V is TRBV7-9, with 9 positions matching TRBD1. CDR3 sequence (DNA): TGTGCCAGCAGCTTAGGCGGGACAGGGACCCCAGATACGCAGTATTTT. Amino acid sequence: CASSLGGTGTPDTQYF.